What follows are 14 T cell receptor beta chains derived from one specimen sequenced in a study of shared clonotypes between healthy human individuals. The data were produced by immunoSEQ multiplex PCR, yet TCRdb's version contains in-frame clones alone and is incomplete. The sample yields some 2 million clones, about 95% seen once. Terminally differentiated effector memory CD45RA+ cells were excluded by CCR7 positive selection of CD45RO-negative cells. Sequenced input: naive CD8+ T cells sorted from blood. The receptors stem from a man between 18 and 29 years old in good health.

In regard to this clone: Other nucleotide sequences from this sample produce the same CDR3. The chain carries TRBV18 and TRBJ2-7, with 8 nucleotides matching TRBD2. CDR3 size: 14 residues. The germline gives CDR1 KGHSH, CDR2 LQKENI. J was trimmed by 0 bases and V by 3 bases; bases with no gene match: 1. This CDR3 reads CASSPGTSSYEQYF. In DNA form, the CDR3 reads TGTGCCAGCTCACCTGGGACTAGCTCCTACGAGCAGTACTTC.

This clone has a single count. The chain couples TRBV11-2 to TRBJ2-1, with TRBD2 matching over 12 bases. The germline V gene has CDR1 SGHAT and CDR2 FQNNGV. The CDR3 is 18 residues long. The V gene end was trimmed by 5 bases and the J gene end by 0 bases; junction bases not matched to a gene: 8. For the CDR3, the DNA is TGTGCCAGCAGCGATGGGACTAGCGGGCGAAGCTCCTACAATGAGCAGTTCTTC. Its protein product is CASSDGTSGRSSYNEQFF.

V is TRBV30 and J is TRBJ1-1, with D unresolved. CDR1 GTSNPN and CDR2 SVGIG come from the germline V gene (reference sequence). This CDR3 region has 14 residues. V was clipped by 4 bases and J by 0 bases, with 12 bases between them. CDR3 DNA: TGTGCCTGGACCGTAGACATGATGAACACTGAAGCTTTCTTT. Protein: CAWTVDMMNTEAFF.

This clone came up a few times. Other DNA sequences in this sample translate to the same CDR3. The V and J genes are TRBV11-2 and TRBJ2-7; 9 nucleotides agree with TRBD1. Germline V gene sequence: CDR1 SGHAT, CDR2 FQNNGV. This CDR3 is 14 amino acids long. Trimming cost V 1 base and J 2 bases; bases outside gene matches: 0. The CDR3 region has the DNA TGTGCCAGCAGCTTAGGGACAGGGGCCTACGAGCAGTACTTC. Amino acids: CASSLGTGAYEQYF. Variable domain in full (rest from reference TRBV11-2 and TRBJ2-7): EAGVAQSPRYKIIEKRQSVAFWCNPISGHATLYWYQQILGQGPKLLIQFQNNGVVDDSQLPKDRFSAERLKGVDSTLKIQPAKLEDSAVYLCASSLGTGAYEQYFGPGTRLTVT.

V is TRBV6-5 and J is TRBJ2-4; D not certain. There are 15 residues in the CDR3. Per the germline V gene, CDR1 is MNHEY and CDR2 is SVGAGI. Trimming pared 3 bases from V and 0 bases from J, leaving 9 bases between. This chain's CDR3 is CASSYLPLAKNIQYF. CDR3 DNA sequence: TGTGCCAGCAGTTATTTACCACTAGCCAAAAACATTCAGTACTTC.

The genes are TRBV7-2 and TRBJ2-7; D is tentatively TRBD1 or TRBD2 (5 bases each). Germline assignment: CDR1 SGHTA and CDR2 FQGNSA. Between the trimmed V and J ends, which lost 5 bases and 4 bases, there was a span of 15 bases. The CDR3 sequence is 14 residues long. The DNA of the CDR3 is TGTGCCAGCAGCGCTTTCGTGGGGACGTACGAGCAGTACTTC. Encoded protein: CASSAFVGTYEQYF.

This clone showed up just once. CDR3 region: CASSHLAGDSYEQYF. In DNA, the CDR3 is TGCGCCAGCAGCCATTTAGCGGGAGATTCCTACGAGCAGTACTTC. The chain recombines TRBV4-1 with TRBJ2-7; 9 bases map to TRBD2. J was trimmed by 1 base and V by 3 bases; bases with no gene match: 4. This CDR3 is 15 amino acids long. The germline gives CDR1 MGHRA, CDR2 YSYEKL.

This chain connects TRBV11-2 to TRBJ1-1; TRBD1 agrees at 9 bases. Losses at the gene ends were 5 bases for V and 5 bases for J; bases not matched to a gene: 6. Germline V gene lookup returns CDR1 SGHAT and CDR2 FQNNGV. The CDR3 totals 14 residues. CDR3 in DNA: TGTGCCAGCAGCCACAGGGGGCGGGAGACTGAAGCTTTCTTT. Its protein product is CASSHRGRETEAFF.

V gene TRBV7-2 combines with J gene TRBJ1-1; D call uncertain. The CDR3 contains 15 residues. Trimming cost V 5 bases and J 0 bases, with 13 bases left between them. The germline V gene has CDR1 SGHTA and CDR2 FQGNSA. CDR3: CASSPAGLLNTEAFF. The CDR3 DNA follows: TGTGCCAGCAGCCCTGCTGGACTTTTGAACACTGAAGCTTTCTTT.

The count of this clone is one. The gene calls are TRBV13 and TRBJ2-5; TRBD1 matches at 11 bases. The junction had 10 bases not matched to a gene; V was cut back by 5 bases and J by 2 bases. Per germline, CDR1 PRHDT and CDR2 FYEKMQ (reference sequence). The CDR3 is 17 amino acids. CDR3 region: CASSPRAGTGGQETQYF. The CDR3 DNA follows: TGTGCCAGCAGCCCCCGGGCCGGGACAGGGGGACAAGAGACCCAGTACTTC.

The rearrangement joins TRBV4-3 to TRBJ1-1, with 7 nucleotides matching TRBD1. Germline V gives CDR1 LGHNA, CDR2 YSLEER. The ends lost 1 base at V and 4 bases at J; junction bases unmatched: 15. The CDR3 consists of 18 residues. The CDR3 sequence is CASSQGHRGVEGRTEAFF. In DNA form, the CDR3 reads TGCGCCAGCAGCCAAGGACACAGGGGAGTCGAGGGCCGCACTGAAGCTTTCTTT.

This clone was seen a single time. DNA of the CDR3: TGTGCCAGCGGACTTGGGTTGGAGACCCAGTACTTC. Translating gives CASGLGLETQYF. V is TRBV5-4 and J is TRBJ2-5, with a weak D call TRBD2 (5 bases). This CDR3 has 12 amino acids. Germline V CDR1 and CDR2: SGHNT, YYREEE (reference sequence). Trimming shortened V by 7 bases and J by 5 bases, and 12 bases separated the two germline ends.

The chain combines TRBV27 with TRBJ1-5, with D unresolved. The CDR3 extends over 13 amino acids. V gave up 1 base and J gave up 1 base, with 2 bases separating them. CDR1 and CDR2 from the germline V gene are MNHEY and SMNVEV (reference sequence). The CDR3 protein is CASSLWSNQPQHF. CDR3 bases: TGTGCCAGCAGTTTATGGAGCAATCAGCCCCAGCATTTT.

As to this clone: Other DNA sequences in the sample encode the same CDR3. The genes are TRBV18 and TRBJ2-7, with 7 nucleotides matching TRBD2. Looked up from germline, CDR1 is KGHSH and CDR2 is LQKENI. This CDR3 spans 15 amino acids. The ends lost 0 bases at V and 0 bases at J; junction bases unmatched: 2. In nucleotides, the CDR3 is TGTGCCAGCTCACCACCCGGGGGGACCTCCTACGAGCAGTACTTC. Protein: CASSPPGGTSYEQYF.